This TCR beta chain was recovered during a study of graft-versus-host responses after intestinal transplantation. Study results and caveats: Recipient marrow harbored GvH clones, some of which surfaced first in ileum or blood.

The data were produced by immunoSEQ multiplex PCR, yet TCRdb's version contains in-frame clones alone and is incomplete. This repertoire shows roughly 100,000 clones, roughly nine tenths found once; its top ten account for 0.9%. This clone was observed a single time. Its antigen is undetermined. With 1 base removed from V and 2 bases from J, the gap between germline ends came to 6 bases. Germline V gene data show CDR1 as SGHRS and CDR2 as YFSETQ. The CDR3 is 13 amino acids. This receptor was obtained from a human donor who received an intestinal transplant. Sequencing was performed on unstimulated CD4+ T cells sorted from spleen or lymph node cells, taken before intestinal transplant. The chain is built from TRBV5-1 and TRBJ2-5; D gene uncertain. The CDR3: CASSLLLQETQYF. DNA for the CDR3: TGCGCCAGCAGCTTGCTCCTTCAAGAGACCCAGTACTTC.